This TCR beta chain was sequenced in a study of memory CD4+ T cells and cytomegalovirus serostatus. This clone was seen once. Its antigen is undetermined. With 4 bases removed from V and 3 bases from J, the gap between germline ends came to 15 bases. The germline V gene has CDR1 SGHRS and CDR2 YFSETQ. The CDR3 is made up of 15 amino acids. Single viable CD3+CD4+CD8-CD45RO+ cells were sorted as the memory CD4+ T cells. Donors' CMV status reflects serum IgG against pp150, pp28, p38, p52. Study-wide results and limits: The CMV-associated TCR signature appears largely within the CD4+ memory repertoire. CD4+ memory repertoires contained about 40% of the roughly 160 reported CMV TCRbeta sequences.

Measured with immunoSEQ multiplex PCR; TCRdb has only the in-frame clones, and not every one. The data show some 66,000 clones, about 80% seen once. This sequence originates from an adult in good health and CMV-seropositive. This sequence joins TRBV5-1 and TRBJ2-3; D is uncertain. Sequencing used memory CD4+ T cells from blood. The CDR3 region has the DNA TGCGCCAGCAGCATAGATTTAGTGGAAACAGATACGCAGTATTTT. This codes for CASSIDLVETDTQYF.